This T cell receptor beta chain is drawn from a study of shared clonotypes between healthy human individuals (dated by TCRdb to about 2020). General notes on the study: The cohort comprised two women and three men aged 18 to 49 years. For each donor, CD4 naive and CD4 memory were each given three plates, CD8 naive was given two plates, and CD8 memory was given one plate. The study deeply sequenced blood TCR repertoires of about five healthy adults to estimate repertoire size and the extent of clonotype sharing between individuals. Different laboratories and diverse techniques were used to prepare libraries and sequence TCR repertoires, to increase sequencing depth and limit assay-specific biases. Between about 0.8 and 9.5 billion PBMCs per donor were obtained by leukapheresis. Summary of the overall study and its limitations: Clonotypes shared by all four sorted-subset donors showed higher generation probabilities than non-shared clonotypes. Sampling was limited to blood, and TCR repertoires in tissue likely differ from TCR repertoires in blood. Based on pairwise subsampling, the degree of clonotype sharing among donors was expected to be affected by sequencing depth. Because the study included a small number of donors, the genetic and exposure-history diversity represented was limited. About 5% of naive CD4, 3.5% of naive CD8, roughly 2.5% of memory CD4, and roughly 0.4% of memory CD8 clonotypes were shared across a few donors. Rarefaction of sorted-subset datasets indicated incomplete sequencing despite the large sequencing depth. Naive subsets generally had larger estimated clonotype richness than memory subsets did.

Points on this clone: No cognate antigen has been identified for it. No much larger clonotype is one base removed from it; base qualities were not supplied.

Using the deep immunoSEQ assay, TCR CDR3 regions were amplified from genomic DNA by multiplex PCR. Extracted genomic DNA from each cell subset was distributed evenly across all wells of several immunoSEQ 96-well plates, and each plate was treated as a replicate. For sorted subsets, 200 to 250 ng of genomic DNA, equivalent to 30,000 or so T cell genomes, went into each replicate PCR. The purified libraries were quantified using a Qubit 3.0 fluorometer, sized with a Bioanalyzer 2100, and then quantified again using the KAPA Library Quantification kit. A separate single-read 150-cycle Illumina NextSeq 550 flow cell was used to sequence each immunoSEQ 96-well plate. The paper's processing steps were these. Because only junctional sequences without quality scores were contained in the immunoSEQ output, filtering matching that applied to full-length reads could not be performed. Sequences were annotated with PyIR, a Python wrapper for IgBLAST v1.9, and V/J genes and CDR3 were assigned using IMGT germline references. Reads with weak V/J assignments (E-value above 1e-6), missing CDR3, stop codons, out-of-frame junctions, or ambiguous translated residues were removed. V3J clonotypes were defined as sequences sharing the same inferred V gene, J gene, and CDR3 amino acid sequence. To compute the percentage overlap between repertoires, the number of shared unique clonotypes was divided by the size of the smaller repertoire. RTK rarefaction, the Chao1 estimator, and Recon v2.1 estimates of unobserved clonotypes were used to assess repertoire richness. Generation probabilities for all TCRbeta clonotypes obtained by the gDNA method from a handful of donors were computed using OLGA. What TCRdb holds here is the immuneACCESS table cut down to in-frame rearrangements. Part of the clones is not present; checked against another copy, under half of the missing clones reflect an unresolved V gene, and the others are unexplained. The V and J calls and the clone size are those of that table, but D and trimming were determined from the DNA. The sample table lists approximately 700,000 clones, around 73% of them with a count of one. The ten largest clonotypes hold 1.5% to 2% of the sample.

Spanning cysteine to phenylalanine, the CDR3 consists of 15 amino acids. Only the CDR3 DNA stays, 45 bases, in frame from base 1. V and J are truncated by 5 bases and 4 bases respectively, leaving an intervening sequence of 18 bases. The germline V gene supplies CDR1 MDHEN and CDR2 SYDVKM. The donors were healthy, HIV-negative adults with no recently reported acute infections or vaccinations. Only Caucasian adults living in Nashville, Tennessee, USA were represented among the donors. CD4+ T cells were enriched by magnetic negative selection; naive cells were then positively selected on CD45RA, and the negative fraction formed the memory subset. Blood was collected by leukapheresis, and PBMCs were isolated by Ficoll-Histopaque density gradient centrifugation and then cryopreserved in liquid nitrogen vapor phase. Purity and quantity of every magnetically sorted T cell population were checked by analytical flow cytometry. Each sorted fraction had its genomic DNA isolated and then quantified by UV absorbance on a Nanodrop 2000c.

The sequencing sample was made of memory CD4+ T cells sorted from blood. This sample's cell subset or site label indicates: CD45RA-negative fraction. The TCR sequence derives from a woman in her 30s in good health. The sequence links TRBV28 to TRBJ2-7; tentative D gene TRBD1, with 6 bases matching. The bases are TGTGCCAGCAGTCCTCCCACGACAGGATCGTACGAGCAGTACTTC. Translation gives CASSPPTTGSYEQYF.